The clone carrying this T cell receptor beta chain is a singleton in its sample. Its antigen remains unidentified. The data belong to a study of a mutant IDH1 vaccine in newly diagnosed glioma. Time point of the sample: week 47, end of study. Each dose delivered 300 ug of mutant IDH1 20-mer peptide subcutaneously with imiquimod. Astrocytomas found in donors were new, WHO grade 3 or 4, IDH1-mutant and ATRX-lost. Data came from immunoSEQ multiplex PCR; TCRdb stores just in-frame clones and leaves some out. Here the sample spans about 34,000 clones, about nine tenths being singletons. The junction had 4 bases not matched to a gene; V was cut back by 0 bases and J by 2 bases. The germline V gene has CDR1 SGHRS and CDR2 YFSETQ. There are 16 residues in the CDR3.

The clonotype was recovered from a woman between 40 and 50 years old with glioma. The starting material was PBMCs, obtained from a glioma patient whose treatment included an IDH1 peptide vaccine. V is TRBV5-1 and J is TRBJ1-4; 7 bases are a match to TRBD1. CDR3 coding DNA: TGCGCCAGCAGCTTGGGGAGGGACAGTACTAATGAAAAACTGTTTTTT. Its protein product is CASSLGRDSTNEKLFF.